Sequencing of this T cell receptor beta chain was carried out in a study of shared clonotypes between healthy human individuals. Study-level results: Between a few donors, naive CD4 clonotypes were shared at a level of approximately 5%.

CDR1 LNHDA and CDR2 SQIVND come from the germline V gene (reference sequence). This CDR3 has 15 amino acids. V was clipped by 4 bases and J by 8 bases; unmatched bases: 9. Data came from immunoSEQ multiplex PCR; TCRdb stores just in-frame clones and leaves some out. The sample carries 2,500,000 or so clones, approximately 90% recorded once. Concerning this clone itself: The antigen remains unidentified.

This rearrangement joins TRBV19 to TRBJ1-2, with 11 positions matching TRBD1. Input material: naive CD4+ T cells from PBMCs. Described subset: CD45RA+ positively selected. This clonotype was sampled from a young man in good health. Some clones in this sample may be carry-over from other donors' samples. CDR3 loop: CASSTWTGGAGGYTF. The CDR3 coding sequence is TGTGCCAGTAGTACCTGGACAGGGGGCGCGGGGGGCTACACCTTC. The full variable domain, in which reference TRBV19 and TRBJ1-2 provide the parts outside the CDR3, is DGGITQSPKYLFRKEGQNVTLSCEQNLNHDAMYWYRQDPGQGLRLIYYSQIVNDFQKGDIAEGYSVSREKKESFPLTVTSAQKNPTAFYLCASSTWTGGAGGYTFGSGTRLTVV.